This passage covers 20 T cell receptor beta chains from one sample sequenced in a study of blood T cells in healthy people across ages. The use of a sample-barcoded 5' primer and a J-beta primer mix characterized a second PCR of 7 to 11 cycles. From the 5' RACE reads, TCRdb called clonotypes with MiXCR, one entry per CDR3 protein. In the table there are some 1.1 million distinct CDR3 sequences, around two fifths of which are singletons. The sample consisted of blood. The receptors shown here come from a man younger than 35 in good health.

This sequence joins TRBV20-1 and TRBJ2-1, with a tentative D call TRBD2 (5 bases). Germline CDR1 DFQATT, CDR2 SNEGSKA (reference sequence). The CDR3 length is 16 residues. The ends were cut back, 3 bases at V and 0 bases at J, with 15 bases in the middle. This chain's CDR3 is CSARQADASSYNEQFF. The CDR3 DNA reads as TGCAGTGCTAGGCAAGCGGATGCGAGCTCCTACAATGAGCAGTTCTTC.

This clonotype was counted only a few times. CDR3 region: CASLPGNRGDNQPQHF. Written as DNA, the CDR3 is TGTGCCAGCCTACCTGGAAACAGGGGAGACAATCAGCCCCAGCATTTT. The chain has TRBV28 and TRBJ1-5, with 7 nucleotides matching TRBD1. V lost 8 bases, J lost 3 bases, and 13 bases stayed unmatched. CDR3 size: 16 residues. The germline V gene encodes CDR1 MDHEN and CDR2 SYDVKM. The full variable domain, in which reference TRBV28 and TRBJ1-5 provide the parts outside the CDR3, is DVKVTQSSRYLVKRTGEKVFLECVQDMDHENMFWYRQDPGLGLRLIYFSYDVKMKEKGDIPEGYSVSREKKERFSLILESASTNQTSMYLCASLPGNRGDNQPQHFGDGTRLSIL.

This chain links TRBV3-1 with TRBJ1-1; the D gene is possibly TRBD1 (5 bases). The CDR3 has 14 residues. CDR1 LGHDT and CDR2 YNNKEL come from the germline V gene (reference sequence). V was pared by 4 bases and J by 6 bases, with 15 bases between. The CDR3 DNA is TGTGCCAGCAGCCCCGAGGGGAGAAAGGCTGAAGCTTTCTTT. Translating it yields CASSPEGRKAEAFF.

There are a few counts of this clonotype. The rearrangement links TRBV6-2 or TRBV6-3 to TRBJ2-7; D gene ambiguous. The V end was cut by 6 bases, the J end by 7 bases, with 10 bases between. The CDR3 loop spans 11 amino acids. Per germline, CDR1 MNHEY and CDR2 SVGEGT. This chain's CDR3 is CASRRINEQYF. The CDR3 nucleotides read TGTGCCAGCAGGCGGATCAATGAGCAGTACTTC.

This chain connects TRBV12-3 or TRBV12-4 to TRBJ2-3; 15 nucleotides match TRBD2. The V gene end was trimmed by 6 bases and the J gene end by 8 bases; junction bases not matched to a gene: 9. CDR3 length: 16 amino acids. This CDR3 is CASSSGGLAGGGTQYF. CDR3 sequence (DNA): TGTGCCAGCAGCTCCGGGGGACTAGCGGGGGGTGGTACGCAGTATTTT.

The chain recombines TRBV20-1 with TRBJ1-6; 9 positions agree with TRBD1. The CDR3 extends over 16 amino acids. The germline V gene has CDR1 DFQATT and CDR2 SNEGSKA (reference sequence). V was clipped by 3 bases and J by 4 bases; unmatched bases: 7. The CDR3 sequence: CSARADRGVYNSPLHF. As DNA, the CDR3 is TGCAGTGCTAGGGCGGACAGGGGAGTTTATAATTCACCCCTCCACTTT.

This clonotype was seen a single time. The chain uses TRBV30 and TRBJ1-1, with D perhaps matching TRBD1 (5 bases). Trimming shortened V by 4 bases and J by 1 base, and 10 bases separated the two germline ends. Germline V gene sequence: CDR1 GTSNPN, CDR2 SVGIG (reference sequence). The CDR3 is 13 residues long. In DNA form, the CDR3 reads TGTGCCTGGACCCCGACAGAGAACACTGAAGCTTTCTTT. Amino acids: CAWTPTENTEAFF.

This chain joins TRBV10-3 and TRBJ1-3, with no clear D. Germline values: CDR1 ENHRY, CDR2 SYGVKD. The V end lost 5 bases, the J end lost 4 bases, and 15 bases lay between the germline ends. The CDR3 contains 15 residues. The CDR3 loop is CAISSSETSGNTIYF. The CDR3 nucleotides are TGTGCCATCAGTTCCTCAGAGACAAGCGGAAACACCATATATTTT.

A few counts support this clonotype. This chain uses TRBV9 with TRBJ2-3; maybe TRBD2 (6 bases). Germline V CDR1 and CDR2: SGDLS, YYNGEE. This CDR3 spans 15 amino acids. Trimming shortened V by 2 bases and J by 3 bases, and 13 bases separated the two germline ends. The CDR3: CASSVTAGTTDTQYF. In nucleotides, the CDR3 is TGTGCCAGCAGCGTGACCGCGGGGACGACAGATACGCAGTATTTT.

Comments on this clonotype: Just one base apart from a much larger clone, this may be a read error. The rearrangement joins TRBV18 to TRBJ2-7; no clear D gene. Germline assignment: CDR1 KGHSH and CDR2 LQKENI. The CDR3 runs to 13 residues. CDR3 nucleotides: TGTGTCAGCTCACCTTCGAGCTCCTACGAGCAGTACTTC. It codes for CVSSPSSSYEQYF.

This chain joins TRBV5-1 and TRBJ1-1; perhaps TRBD1 as D (6 bases). There are 15 residues in the CDR3. CDR1 SGHRS and CDR2 YFSETQ come from the germline V gene. V was cut by 6 bases and J by 5 bases, with 20 bases left in between. The CDR3 is CASTTRSGVGTEAFF. CDR3 DNA: TGCGCCAGCACTACCCGCTCAGGGGTAGGGACTGAAGCTTTCTTT.

V usage is TRBV21-1 and J usage is TRBJ2-1; TRBD1, the table's D call, lacks a check against the DNA. TRBV21-1 represents a pseudogene. The length of the CDR3 is 14 residues. The CDR3 DNA sequence: TGTGCCAGCAGCAAACCCCAAGGGGACAATGAGCAGTTCTTC. Translation gives CASSKPQGDNEQFF.

The chain carries TRBV7-2 and TRBJ1-1, with D unresolved. This CDR3 spans 13 amino acids. Germline loops: CDR1 SGHTA, CDR2 FQGNSA. V gave up 5 bases and J gave up 6 bases, with 13 bases separating them. This chain's CDR3 is CASSLFTDPEAFF. The CDR3 nucleotides are TGTGCCAGCAGCCTATTCACAGACCCTGAAGCTTTCTTT.

J is TRBJ2-7 and V is TRBV30, with D hard to call. The V end was cut by 0 bases, the J end by 4 bases, with 7 bases between. The CDR3 covers 12 residues. CDR1 is GTSNPN, CDR2 SVGIG, per germline (reference sequence). CDR3: CAWSVGTYEQYF. The CDR3 DNA reads TGTGCCTGGAGTGTAGGCACTTACGAGCAGTACTTC.

The chain employs TRBV18 and TRBJ1-2; no clear D. CDR3 length equals 16 residues. Trimming shortened V by 2 bases and J by 5 bases, and 18 bases separated the two germline ends. The germline V gene encodes CDR1 KGHSH and CDR2 LQKENI. CDR3 nucleotide sequence: TGTGCCAGCTCACCAGAGTCAGGACGACTTTCTTATGGCTACACCTTC. Its translation is CASSPESGRLSYGYTF.

The gene calls are TRBV20-1 and TRBJ1-1; TRBD1 matches 7 bases. This CDR3 contains 13 residues. Unmatched junction bases numbered 8, after V lost 5 bases and J lost 5 bases. Germline V gives CDR1 DFQATT, CDR2 SNEGSKA (reference sequence). The CDR3 is CSAPRGRGTEAFF. CDR3 in DNA: TGCAGTGCTCCCCGGGGCAGGGGGACTGAAGCTTTCTTT.

This chain joins TRBV4-1 and TRBJ2-6; D uncertain. Germline V gene lookup returns CDR1 MGHRA and CDR2 YSYEKL. V was clipped by 2 bases and J by 4 bases, with 9 bases between them. CDR3 length: 15 amino acids. CDR3 coding DNA: TGCGCCAGCAGCCAACGGGTATTGGGGGCCAACGTCCTGACTTTC. Its protein is CASSQRVLGANVLTF.

This clonotype was observed once. This chain links TRBV5-1 with TRBJ2-7; TRBD2 aligns across 8 bases. CDR1 and CDR2 from the germline V gene are SGHRS and YFSETQ. The junction had 12 bases not matched to a gene; V was cut back by 0 bases and J by 7 bases. This CDR3 comprises 16 residues. The CDR3 reads CASSLDGGGSYNEQYF. CDR3 sequence (DNA): TGCGCCAGCAGCTTGGACGGGGGGGGCTCCTACAATGAGCAGTACTTC.

The rearrangement uses TRBV29-1 and TRBJ1-4; tentatively, D is TRBD1 (6 bases). CDR3 size: 14 residues. V was shortened by 4 bases and J by 3 bases, with 12 bases between the two germline ends. CDR1 and CDR2 from the germline V gene are SQVTM and ANQGSEA. Written as DNA, the CDR3 is TGCAGCGTTGTGGGGGGCGATGCTAATGAAAAACTGTTTTTT. Translation gives CSVVGGDANEKLFF.

The genes are TRBV4-2 and TRBJ2-1, with 9 bases matching TRBD1. The tail of the sequence fits TRBJ2-7 better, so the J call may be wrong. The CDR3 is 18 residues long. Germline CDR1 and CDR2: LGHNA and YNFKEQ. This CDR3 reads CASSQGPGGTGYYNEQYF. CDR3 in DNA: TGTGCCAGCAGCCAAGGCCCAGGAGGGACAGGGTACTACAATGAGCAGTACTTC.